Below, 32 T cell receptor beta chains from the same sample are listed, as sequenced in a study of cytomegalovirus exposure and HLA in healthy donors. The PCR contained 60 Vbeta and 13 Jbeta primers. Here immunoSEQ multiplex PCR was the method, and the copy in TCRdb shows in-frame clones only, minus some. The top ten hold roughly an eighth of the sample, which has 90,000 to 120,000 clones, about 68% seen once. The sample consisted of PBMCs. The receptors stem from a male donor in good health and CMV-seropositive.

The chain links TRBV6-6 to TRBJ1-5; tentatively, D is TRBD1 (5 bases). There are 14 residues in the CDR3. Germline CDR1 and CDR2: MNHNY and SVGAGI (reference sequence). Trimming removed 4 bases at V and 4 bases at J, with 11 bases between. The CDR3 region has the DNA TGTGCCAGCAGTTCCCTAGGGGATAATCAGCCCCAGCATTTT. It specifies CASSSLGDNQPQHF.

A single count supports this clone. This chain connects TRBV5-1 to TRBJ2-7; TRBD1 matches 7 bases. With 4 bases clipped from V and 0 bases from J, the junction kept 7 bases outside the gene matches. CDR1 and CDR2 (germline): SGHRS, YFSETQ. The CDR3 sequence is 15 residues long. CDR3 amino acids: CASSPDRALSYEQYF. CDR3 nucleotides: TGCGCCAGCAGCCCTGACAGGGCCCTCTCCTACGAGCAGTACTTC.

The gene calls are TRBV28 and TRBJ1-1; 9 nucleotides agree with TRBD1. The CDR3 has 15 amino acids. V shed 5 bases, J shed 5 bases, and the junction held 9 bases outside the gene matches. The V gene's germline CDR1 is MDHEN and CDR2 SYDVKM. In DNA form, the CDR3 reads TGTGCCAGCAGTATACCACAGGGGGCGAGGACTGAAGCTTTCTTT. The encoded protein is CASSIPQGARTEAFF.

This chain uses TRBV7-8 with TRBJ1-2; 10 bases are shared with TRBD1. The CDR3 totals 15 residues. The V gene's germline CDR1 is SGHVS and CDR2 FQNEAQ. With V trimmed by 2 bases and J by 6 bases, 6 bases remained unmatched. CDR3 DNA: TGTGCCAGCAGCTTACTTACCGGGACAGGGGATGGCTACACCTTC. It encodes CASSLLTGTGDGYTF.

The rearrangement links TRBV6-6 to TRBJ2-3, with D tentatively TRBD1 (5 bases). The CDR3 covers 14 residues. V gave up 3 bases and J gave up 5 bases, with 12 bases separating them. CDR1 MNHNY and CDR2 SVGAGI come from the germline V gene (reference sequence). In DNA form, the CDR3 reads TGTGCCAGCAGTTATGGGCAGGGCGGAGATACGCAGTATTTT. Amino acid sequence: CASSYGQGGDTQYF.

Written as DNA, the CDR3 is TGTGCCTGGAGCCATCCCGGGACAGGACGAAACATTCAGTACTTC. This codes for CAWSHPGTGRNIQYF. The chain combines TRBV30 with TRBJ2-4; 8 positions agree with TRBD1. There are 15 residues in the CDR3. The germline V gene has CDR1 GTSNPN and CDR2 SVGIG (reference sequence). J was trimmed by 6 bases and V by 3 bases; bases with no gene match: 10. Filled out from reference TRBV30 and TRBJ2-4, the complete variable domain reads SQTIHQWPATLVQPVGSPLSLECTVEGTSNPNLYWYRQAAGRGLQLLFYSVGIGQISSEVPQNLSASRPQDRQFILSSKKLLLSDSGFYLCAWSHPGTGRNIQYFGAGTRLSVL.

The CDR3 loop reads CASSSRRAGTYNEQFF. The CDR3 DNA reads TGTGCCAGCAGCTCGAGGAGGGCGGGGACGTACAATGAGCAGTTCTTC. This sequence joins TRBV7-8 and TRBJ2-1; D perhaps matches TRBD2 (6 bases). Per germline, CDR1 SGHVS and CDR2 FQNEAQ. V was trimmed by 4 bases and J by 4 bases, leaving 17 bases between them. This CDR3 comprises 16 residues.

This clone was picked up a small number of times. The chain is built from TRBV4-1 and TRBJ2-4; D possibly corresponds to TRBD1 (6 bases). CDR1 is MGHRA, CDR2 YSYEKL, per germline. The germline V and J ends were trimmed by 4 bases and 5 bases, with 15 bases remaining between them. The CDR3 sequence is 15 residues long. CDR3 in DNA: TGCGCCAGCAGCCGAGTATATACAGGGCAAAACATTCAGTACTTC. This encodes CASSRVYTGQNIQYF.

The J gene is TRBJ2-7, the V gene TRBV6-1; 8 positions agree with TRBD1. Looked up from germline, CDR1 is MNHNS and CDR2 is SASEGT. The CDR3 is made up of 15 amino acids. The V segment lost 1 base and the J segment 2 bases; nucleotides outside the gene matches: 4. The CDR3, as DNA: TGTGCCAGCAGTGAAGGGCCGGGACAGGCCTACGAGCAGTACTTC. Its protein product is CASSEGPGQAYEQYF.

The V call is TRBV15, the J call TRBJ1-2; 9 bases match TRBD1. The V segment lost 5 bases and the J segment 2 bases; nucleotides outside the gene matches: 6. Germline assignment: CDR1 LNHNV and CDR2 YYDKDF (reference sequence). This CDR3 contains 15 residues. CDR3: CATSAQQGANYGYTF. CDR3 in DNA: TGTGCCACCAGCGCGCAACAGGGGGCAAACTATGGCTACACCTTC. The entire variable domain, with the rest obtained from reference TRBV15 and TRBJ1-2, is as follows: DAMVIQNPRYQVTQFGKPVTLSCSQTLNHNVMYWYQQKSSQAPKLLFHYYDKDFNNEADTPDNFQSRRPNTSFCFLDIRSPGLGDTAMYLCATSAQQGANYGYTFGSGTRLTVV.

DNA of the CDR3: TGTGCCAGCAGCTCGGGACAGGGACCCTACGAGCAGTACTTC. Translating it yields CASSSGQGPYEQYF. The chain is built from TRBV5-4 and TRBJ2-7, with 9 bases identical to TRBD1. This CDR3 region has 14 residues. The V and J ends lost 3 bases and 2 bases, in that order; junction bases with no gene match: 3. The germline V gene has CDR1 SGHNT and CDR2 YYREEE (reference sequence).

The V gene is TRBV5-1, the J gene TRBJ2-7; tentatively, D is TRBD1 (8 bases). Trimming shortened V by 4 bases and J by 3 bases, and 11 bases separated the two germline ends. Per the germline V gene, CDR1 is SGHRS and CDR2 is YFSETQ. The CDR3 sequence is 13 residues long. The CDR3 nucleotides are TGCGCCAGCAGCAGCGGGACAGGCTACGAGCAGTACTTC. Translating gives CASSSGTGYEQYF.

The V and J genes are TRBV10-3 and TRBJ1-1; a possible D gene is TRBD1 (6 bases). The CDR3 contains 12 residues. The ends were cut back, 10 bases at V and 1 base at J, with 10 bases in the middle. Germline values: CDR1 ENHRY, CDR2 SYGVKD. CDR3 protein: CATRQANTEAFF. The CDR3 nucleotides are TGTGCCACCCGACAGGCGAACACTGAAGCTTTCTTT.

V is TRBV11-2 and J is TRBJ1-4; the match to TRBD1 covers 9 bases. The CDR3 sequence is 15 residues long. Germline values: CDR1 SGHAT, CDR2 FQNNGV. Unmatched junction bases numbered 2, after V lost 2 bases and J lost 4 bases. The CDR3 DNA sequence: TGTGCCAGCAGCTTAAGGGGACAGGGTAATGAAAAACTGTTTTTT. Translating gives CASSLRGQGNEKLFF.

The chain recombines TRBV10-1 with TRBJ2-7, with D uncertain. The CDR3 extends over 11 amino acids. The V end was cut by 10 bases, the J end by 5 bases, with 12 bases between. CDR1 is WNHNN, CDR2 SYGVQD, per germline (reference sequence). CDR3 protein: CANGGIHEQYF. The CDR3 DNA is TGCGCCAACGGCGGTATCCACGAGCAGTACTTC.

The rearrangement joins TRBV4-3 to TRBJ1-2; 8 bases line up with TRBD1. With V trimmed by 1 base and J by 5 bases, 9 bases remained unmatched. The CDR3 consists of 16 residues. Germline CDR1 and CDR2: LGHNA and YSLEER. CDR3 amino acids: CASSQGTGNNVYGYTF. CDR3 DNA: TGCGCCAGCAGCCAAGGGACAGGGAACAACGTTTATGGCTACACCTTC.

The chain recombines TRBV4-3 with TRBJ2-5; D perhaps matches TRBD2 (5 bases). Looked up from germline, CDR1 is LGHNA and CDR2 is YSLEER. The ends were cut back, 1 base at V and 4 bases at J, with 19 bases in the middle. CDR3 length: 17 amino acids. CDR3 coding DNA: TGCGCCAGCAGCCAAGTACTCTCCCGGGGTTTGAGAGAGACCCAGTACTTC. It is translated as CASSQVLSRGLRETQYF.

This clone was detected a few times. The chain uses TRBV25-1 and TRBJ2-2; TRBD2 aligns across 10 bases. V was pared by 4 bases and J by 9 bases, with 14 bases of the junction left unmatched. Germline V gene sequence: CDR1 MGHDK, CDR2 SYGVNS. The CDR3 totals 17 residues. Written as DNA, the CDR3 is TGTGCCAGCAGTGGGGCCGGGACTAGCGAAAGAGTTCGGGAGCTGTTTTTT. This translates into CASSGAGTSERVRELFF.

This clone was seen ten or more times. The genes are TRBV6-1 and TRBJ2-7, with a weak D call TRBD1 (5 bases). V lost 6 bases to trimming and J lost 1 base, with 10 bases between them. The CDR3 spans 13 residues. Germline CDR1 reads MNHNS; CDR2 reads SASEGT. The CDR3 sequence is CASRPQGSYEQYF. The CDR3 bases are TGTGCCAGCAGGCCTCAGGGATCCTACGAGCAGTACTTC.

J is TRBJ1-1 and V is TRBV4-1; 7 positions agree with TRBD1. CDR1 is MGHRA, CDR2 YSYEKL, per germline. The CDR3 runs 18 residues. V gave up 1 base and J gave up 4 bases; unmatched junction bases: 15. The CDR3 sequence is CASSQVTDRISRGTEAFF. DNA for the CDR3: TGCGCCAGCAGCCAAGTGACGGACAGGATCTCTCGGGGCACTGAAGCTTTCTTT.

This clone turned up a few times. The chain has TRBV7-2 and TRBJ2-3; TRBD2 aligns across 8 bases. Germline loops: CDR1 SGHTA, CDR2 FQGNSA. Unmatched junction bases numbered 11, after V lost 3 bases and J lost 6 bases. CDR3 length: 16 residues. CDR3 residues: CASSLDSGGALDTQYF. CDR3 nucleotides: TGTGCCAGCAGCTTGGACTCCGGGGGGGCCTTGGATACGCAGTATTTT.

The chain links TRBV7-2 to TRBJ1-2; 7 nucleotides align to TRBD1. This CDR3 has 16 amino acids. V was clipped by 5 bases and J by 4 bases; unmatched bases: 13. The V gene's germline CDR1 is SGHTA and CDR2 FQGNSA. CDR3 amino acids: CASSLLTGINLYGYTF. The CDR3 DNA reads as TGTGCCAGCAGCCTACTGACAGGGATCAACCTCTATGGCTACACCTTC.

The rearrangement uses TRBV11-3 and TRBJ2-1; tentative D call: TRBD1 (6 bases). The ends were cut back, 4 bases at V and 7 bases at J, with 8 bases in the middle. The CDR3 sequence is 12 residues long. In germline, CDR1 is SGHNT, CDR2 YENEEA. CDR3 nucleotides: TGTGCCAGCAGCTCAGGGGTTAATGAGCAGTTCTTC. Translating it yields CASSSGVNEQFF.

This chain joins TRBV6-1 and TRBJ1-5; D possibly corresponds to TRBD1 (6 bases). The CDR3 contains 16 residues. V gave up 4 bases and J gave up 8 bases, with 21 bases separating them. CDR1 and CDR2 (germline): MNHNS, SASEGT. The CDR3: CASSGLQGEVVEPQHF. CDR3 nucleotides: TGTGCCAGCAGTGGTCTACAGGGAGAAGTTGTTGAGCCCCAGCATTTT.

DNA for the CDR3: TGCGCCAGCAGCTTGGGGCCACGGGCCTACGAGCAGTACTTC. Its translation is CASSLGPRAYEQYF. V usage is TRBV5-1 and J usage is TRBJ2-7; D is undetermined. CDR3 length equals 14 residues. Trimming cost V 0 bases and J 2 bases, with 9 bases left between them. Per the germline V gene, CDR1 is SGHRS and CDR2 is YFSETQ.

The gene calls are TRBV5-4 and TRBJ2-5; TRBD1 matches at 9 bases. V was clipped by 0 bases and J by 5 bases; unmatched bases: 5. Germline-derived CDR1 and CDR2 are SGHNT and YYREEE (reference sequence). This CDR3 region has 15 residues. In DNA form, the CDR3 reads TGTGCCAGCAGCTTGGTCCAGACAGGGGGGGAGACCCAGTACTTC. Translated, it gives CASSLVQTGGETQYF.

This clone has a handful of counts. The chain links TRBV27 to TRBJ2-2, with D possibly TRBD1 on 6 matching bases. Germline values: CDR1 MNHEY, CDR2 SMNVEV (reference sequence). This CDR3 region has 19 residues. Deletions cut 6 bases from V and 4 bases from J, with 27 bases between. In nucleotides, the CDR3 is TGTGCCAGCAGCTCACCACGCGCAGGGGTCCTCCCGGGCACCGGGGAGCTGTTTTTT. Protein product: CASSSPRAGVLPGTGELFF.

The chain recombines TRBV10-3 with TRBJ1-5, with TRBD1 as a possible D gene (5 bases). CDR1 and CDR2 from the germline V gene are ENHRY and SYGVKD. The V and J ends lost 7 bases and 3 bases respectively, with 10 bases between them. This CDR3 spans 13 amino acids. CDR3 sequence (DNA): TGTGCCATCACCAGGGCCCCCAATCAGCCCCAGCATTTT. Amino acid sequence: CAITRAPNQPQHF.

This clone came up a few times. This sequence joins TRBV27 and TRBJ1-1; D is unclear. Trimming took 3 bases from V and 0 from J, leaving 11 bases between them. CDR1 MNHEY and CDR2 SMNVEV come from the germline V gene (reference sequence). This CDR3 region has 15 residues. CDR3 coding DNA: TGTGCCAGCAGTTTTAATGTGGGCGTGAACACTGAAGCTTTCTTT. It translates to CASSFNVGVNTEAFF.

The chain uses TRBV2 and TRBJ2-7; TRBD1 is a possible D gene (6 bases). The V end was cut by 5 bases, the J end by 3 bases, with 11 bases between. The germline gives CDR1 SNHLY, CDR2 FYNNEI. The CDR3 length is 13 residues. The CDR3 sequence: CASSQGIRYEQYF. As DNA, the CDR3 is TGTGCCAGCAGTCAGGGGATCCGCTACGAGCAGTACTTC.

The chain uses TRBV4-3 and TRBJ2-7; D remains ambiguous. With 0 bases removed from V and 3 bases from J, the gap between germline ends came to 12 bases. The CDR3 is 15 amino acids. CDR1 LGHNA and CDR2 YSLEER come from the germline V gene. CDR3: CASSQDLWALYEQYF. In DNA form, the CDR3 reads TGCGCCAGCAGCCAAGATCTCTGGGCCCTCTACGAGCAGTACTTC.

This rearrangement joins TRBV7-9 to TRBJ1-2, with 8 bases fitting TRBD1. Per germline, CDR1 SEHNR and CDR2 FQNEAQ (reference sequence). The CDR3 sequence is 15 residues long. J lost 2 bases, V lost 3 bases, and 5 bases had no gene match. CDR3: CASSLGQVKNYGYTF. The CDR3 DNA is TGTGCCAGCAGCTTGGGACAGGTCAAAAACTATGGCTACACCTTC.